This TCR beta chain was observed in a study of blood T cell repertoires in COVID-19. Study-wide background: PBMCs, B-cell-depleted T cells, or T cells were the source of the cDNA or gDNA that made up the material.

In the authors' workflow: Reference gene primers were amplified, and this amplification served to estimate nucleated cell counts. TCRdb keeps only in-frame clones here, not all; method: immunoSEQ multiplex PCR. D and trimming come from the DNA, and the V and J calls and clone size come from that table. Of 300,000 to 400,000 clones in the sample, approximately 87% were seen once. V was pared by 0 bases and J by 6 bases, with 4 bases of the junction left unmatched. The germline gives CDR1 SEHNR, CDR2 FQNEAQ (reference sequence). This CDR3 region has 15 residues. This chain uses TRBV7-9 with TRBJ2-7; 11 positions match TRBD1. The receptor was derived from a woman between 50 and 59 years old with COVID-19, enrolled during active disease. Sequences were obtained from peripheral blood. This chain's CDR3 is CASSLAGTGGSEQYF. The DNA for the CDR3 is TGTGCCAGCAGCTTAGCGGGGACAGGGGGATCCGAGCAGTACTTC.